This passage covers 8 T cell receptor beta chains from one sample sequenced in a study of blood T cell repertoires in COVID-19. The protocol was immunoSEQ multiplex PCR, while the TCRdb copy is restricted to in-frame clones and leaves out a portion. The data show about 88,000 clones, around nine tenths seen once. The sample taken for sequencing was peripheral blood. Receptors originate from a man aged 55-75 years with acute or convalescent COVID-19.

V usage is TRBV7-9 and J usage is TRBJ2-1; 7 nucleotides line up with TRBD2. The CDR3 has 14 residues. The germline gives CDR1 SEHNR, CDR2 FQNEAQ (reference sequence). V lost 3 bases, J lost 8 bases, and 7 bases stayed unmatched. CDR3 bases: TGTGCCAGCAGCTTTGGGGGGAGGGCCGATGAGCAGTTCTTC. Encoded protein: CASSFGGRADEQFF.

The chain recombines TRBV21-1 with TRBJ1-6; the D call of TRBD1 is as the table states it, not checked on the DNA. TRBV21-1 is given as a pseudogene. CDR3 length: 17 residues. This chain's CDR3 is CASSNFPRDREDSPLHF. The CDR3 DNA sequence: TGTGCCAGCAGCAATTTTCCACGGGACAGGGAGGATTCACCCCTCCACTTT.

The V gene is TRBV19, the J gene TRBJ2-6; 7 nucleotides align to TRBD1. J was trimmed by 0 bases and V by 4 bases; bases with no gene match: 12. Germline assignment: CDR1 LNHDA and CDR2 SQIVND (reference sequence). The length of the CDR3 is 19 residues. CDR3 sequence (DNA): TGTGCCAGTAGTACACAGGGGATATCGTTCGGCTCTGGGGCCAACGTCCTGACTTTC. This translates into CASSTQGISFGSGANVLTF.

The rearrangement joins TRBV7-9 to TRBJ2-1; no clear D. Germline V CDR1 and CDR2: SEHNR, FQNEAQ (reference sequence). The CDR3 is 14 amino acids. The V end was cut by 1 base, the J end by 6 bases, with 10 bases between. The CDR3 region is CASSLVLASNEQFF. The CDR3 nucleotides read TGTGCCAGCAGCTTAGTATTAGCCAGCAATGAGCAGTTCTTC.

V and J are TRBV10-1 and TRBJ2-2; 8 bases are a match to TRBD1. CDR3 length: 16 amino acids. Germline trimming cut 3 bases from V and 1 base from J; bases unmatched to any gene: 4. Germline V gene data show CDR1 as WNHNN and CDR2 as SYGVQD (reference sequence). Here the CDR3 DNA reads TGCGCCAGCAGTGACCCAGGGGGCAAGAACACCGGGGAGCTGTTTTTT. This codes for CASSDPGGKNTGELFF.

This chain connects TRBV6-5 to TRBJ2-1, with TRBD1 identical over 7 bases. V was pared by 7 bases and J by 5 bases, with 8 bases of the junction left unmatched. Germline-derived CDR1 and CDR2 are MNHEY and SVGAGI. This CDR3 has 14 residues. CDR3 region: CASTIGTDNNEQFF. DNA for the CDR3: TGTGCCAGCACTATCGGGACAGACAACAATGAGCAGTTCTTC.

The chain joins TRBV6-6 to TRBJ2-6, with 8 bases that match TRBD1. CDR1 is MNHNY, CDR2 SVGAGI, per germline (reference sequence). The CDR3 totals 16 residues. With V trimmed by 4 bases and J by 2 bases, 4 bases remained unmatched. Written as DNA, the CDR3 is TGTGCCAGCAGTTCCCAGGGGGCCCCTGGGGCCAACGTCCTGACTTTC. It codes for CASSSQGAPGANVLTF.

This chain joins TRBV6-2 or TRBV6-3 and TRBJ2-2, with 12 bases lining up with TRBD1. CDR1 is MNHEY, CDR2 SVGEGT, per germline. The CDR3 is made up of 16 amino acids. V was pared by 4 bases and J by 6 bases, with 6 bases of the junction left unmatched. The CDR3 DNA is TGTGCCAGCAGTTCCCGGGACAGGGGGCGCCCCGGGGAGCTGTTTTTT. Its protein product is CASSSRDRGRPGELFF.